Listed below are T cell receptor beta chains from one sample, sequenced in a study of blood T cell repertoires in COVID-19. Generated by immunoSEQ multiplex PCR, the TCRdb table keeps only in-frame clones and is missing some. The top ten clones hold almost 4% of a sample with 200,000 to 300,000 clones, about nine tenths of them seen once. Source material: PBMCs or T cells enriched from blood (not recorded which). All receptors come from a woman in her 30s with acute COVID-19. The CDR3 runs from the conserved cysteine through the conserved F or W. The order of the fields is clone size, D gene, V gene, J gene, CDR3 protein, CDR3 DNA. D genes are given only for firm matches. The size of a clone is reported for some rows only, either as once, few or many, or as a class for expanded clones.

clone size: once
D gene: TRBD1
V gene: TRBV18
J gene: TRBJ1-2
CDR3 protein: CASSPTGVYGYTF
CDR3 DNA: TGTGCCAGCTCACCGACAGGGGTCTATGGCTACACCTTC

clone size: NA
D gene: NA
V gene: TRBV5-1
J gene: TRBJ2-3
CDR3 protein: CASTLVGTDTQYF
CDR3 DNA: TGCGCCAGCACCCTAGTGGGCACAGATACGCAGTATTTT

clone size: NA
D gene: NA
V gene: TRBV5-1
J gene: TRBJ1-6
CDR3 protein: CASSLEEVWNSPLHF
CDR3 DNA: TGCGCCAGCAGCTTGGAGGAGGTTTGGAATTCACCCCTCCACTTT

clone size: NA
D gene: NA
V gene: TRBV19
J gene: TRBJ1-5
CDR3 protein: CASSIVGKLSNQPQHF
CDR3 DNA: TGTGCCAGTAGTATCGTAGGCAAACTAAGCAATCAGCCCCAGCATTTT

clone size: few
D gene: NA
V gene: TRBV7-9
J gene: TRBJ1-2
CDR3 protein: CASSFQGVYGYTF
CDR3 DNA: TGTGCCAGCAGCTTTCAGGGTGTCTATGGCTACACCTTC

clone size: NA
D gene: NA
V gene: TRBV24-1
J gene: TRBJ2-3
CDR3 protein: CATSDRDSRGRTDTQYF
CDR3 DNA: TGTGCCACCAGTGATCGGGACTCGAGGGGACGTACAGATACGCAGTATTTT

clone size: NA
D gene: NA
V gene: TRBV19
J gene: TRBJ1-1
CDR3 protein: CASSRTRDTEAFF
CDR3 DNA: TGTGCCAGTAGCCGGACCAGGGACACTGAAGCTTTCTTT

clone size: NA
D gene: TRBD1
V gene: TRBV6-4
J gene: TRBJ1-1
CDR3 protein: CASSDSRQGANTEAFF
CDR3 DNA: TGTGCCAGCAGTGACTCGAGACAGGGGGCGAACACTGAAGCTTTCTTT

clone size: NA
D gene: NA
V gene: TRBV7-3
J gene: TRBJ2-7
CDR3 protein: CASSQNGGHTMREQYF
CDR3 DNA: TGTGCCAGCAGCCAAAATGGGGGACACACCATGAGGGAGCAGTACTTC

clone size: NA
D gene: NA
V gene: TRBV24-1
J gene: TRBJ1-5
CDR3 protein: CATSEFGRGQPQHF
CDR3 DNA: TGTGCCACCAGTGAATTCGGCAGGGGACAGCCCCAGCATTTT

clone size: NA
D gene: NA
V gene: TRBV5-1
J gene: TRBJ1-1
CDR3 protein: CASSFGRLTNTEAFF
CDR3 DNA: TGCGCCAGCAGCTTTGGCAGGCTCACGAACACTGAAGCTTTCTTT

clone size: NA
D gene: TRBD2
V gene: TRBV7-3
J gene: TRBJ2-1
CDR3 protein: CASSATSDPSYNEQFF
CDR3 DNA: TGTGCCAGCAGCGCAACTAGCGATCCCTCCTACAATGAGCAGTTCTTC

clone size: NA
D gene: NA
V gene: TRBV19
J gene: TRBJ1-5
CDR3 protein: CASSIGETGQPQHF
CDR3 DNA: TGTGCCAGTAGTATAGGAGAAACGGGTCAGCCCCAGCATTTT

clone size: NA
D gene: TRBD1
V gene: TRBV6-5
J gene: TRBJ2-7
CDR3 protein: CASTGTVSYEQYF
CDR3 DNA: TGTGCCAGCACCGGGACAGTCTCCTACGAGCAGTACTTC

clone size: NA
D gene: TRBD1
V gene: TRBV5-6
J gene: TRBJ2-1
CDR3 protein: CASSTDRGPLWNEQFF
CDR3 DNA: TGTGCCAGCAGCACCGACAGGGGACCCCTTTGGAATGAGCAGTTCTTC

clone size: NA
D gene: TRBD2
V gene: TRBV18
J gene: TRBJ2-1
CDR3 protein: CASLTSTSGGYNEQFF
CDR3 DNA: TGTGCCAGCTTAACGTCGACTAGCGGGGGGTACAATGAGCAGTTCTTC

clone size: once
D gene: NA
V gene: TRBV5-1
J gene: TRBJ2-3
CDR3 protein: CASSLAQVPDTQYF
CDR3 DNA: TGCGCCAGCAGCTTGGCACAGGTCCCAGATACGCAGTATTTT

clone size: NA
D gene: TRBD1
V gene: TRBV19
J gene: TRBJ2-1
CDR3 protein: CASSPRTGDNEQFF
CDR3 DNA: TGTGCCAGTAGTCCCAGGACAGGGGACAATGAGCAGTTCTTC

clone size: NA
D gene: TRBD1
V gene: TRBV5-1
J gene: TRBJ2-1
CDR3 protein: CASIAGTGVHNEQFF
CDR3 DNA: TGCGCCAGCATCGCCGGGACAGGGGTTCACAATGAGCAGTTCTTC

clone size: once
D gene: TRBD1
V gene: TRBV7-2
J gene: TRBJ1-2
CDR3 protein: CASSLETGRRNYGYTF
CDR3 DNA: TGTGCCAGCAGCTTAGAGACAGGGCGGAGGAACTATGGCTACACCTTC

clone size: NA
D gene: NA
V gene: TRBV15
J gene: TRBJ1-1
CDR3 protein: CATSFVGLNTEAFF
CDR3 DNA: TGTGCCACCAGCTTTGTGGGCCTGAACACTGAAGCTTTCTTT

clone size: few
D gene: TRBD1
V gene: TRBV19
J gene: TRBJ2-7
CDR3 protein: CASSADRGGYEQYF
CDR3 DNA: TGTGCCAGTAGTGCCGACAGGGGAGGCTACGAGCAGTACTTC

clone size: NA
D gene: TRBD1
V gene: TRBV6-1
J gene: TRBJ2-3
CDR3 protein: CASSVTGGMVGDTQYF
CDR3 DNA: TGTGCCAGCAGTGTGACAGGGGGCATGGTTGGAGATACGCAGTATTTT

clone size: NA
D gene: NA
V gene: TRBV7-9
J gene: TRBJ1-5
CDR3 protein: CASTSTDRSNQPQHF
CDR3 DNA: TGTGCCAGCACCTCGACCGACAGGAGCAATCAGCCCCAGCATTTT

clone size: NA
D gene: TRBD1
V gene: TRBV7-2
J gene: TRBJ2-1
CDR3 protein: CASSLQGAASPRQFF
CDR3 DNA: TGTGCCAGCAGCTTACAGGGGGCGGCTTCCCCTCGGCAGTTCTTC

clone size: NA
D gene: TRBD1
V gene: TRBV10-2
J gene: TRBJ1-1
CDR3 protein: CATVGQGNTEAFF
CDR3 DNA: TGCGCCACCGTGGGACAGGGGAACACTGAAGCTTTCTTT

clone size: NA
D gene: NA
V gene: TRBV2
J gene: TRBJ1-1
CDR3 protein: CARSFTGYTEAFF
CDR3 DNA: TGTGCCAGATCTTTCACGGGTTACACTGAAGCTTTCTTT

clone size: NA
D gene: TRBD1
V gene: TRBV4-1
J gene: TRBJ1-2
CDR3 protein: CASSQGRGQGGYGYTF
CDR3 DNA: TGCGCCAGCAGCCAAGGTCGAGGACAGGGAGGCTATGGCTACACCTTC

clone size: once
D gene: NA
V gene: TRBV5-4
J gene: TRBJ1-4
CDR3 protein: CASSFAGINEKLFF
CDR3 DNA: TGTGCCAGCAGCTTTGCGGGGATTAATGAAAAACTGTTTTTT

clone size: NA
D gene: NA
V gene: TRBV6-5
J gene: TRBJ1-4
CDR3 protein: CASREMSTTNEKLFF
CDR3 DNA: TGTGCCAGCAGGGAGATGAGCACGACTAATGAAAAACTGTTTTTT

clone size: once
D gene: NA
V gene: TRBV5-1
J gene: TRBJ2-1
CDR3 protein: CASSLITSMSSDEQFF
CDR3 DNA: TGCGCCAGCAGTTTAATCACTAGCATGTCGTCGGATGAGCAGTTCTTC

clone size: NA
D gene: NA
V gene: TRBV9
J gene: TRBJ1-2
CDR3 protein: CASSVDKSNYGYTF
CDR3 DNA: TGTGCCAGCAGCGTAGACAAGTCTAACTATGGCTACACCTTC

clone size: NA
D gene: NA
V gene: TRBV28
J gene: TRBJ1-1
CDR3 protein: CASSLHSSMNTEAFF
CDR3 DNA: TGTGCCAGCAGCCTCCACAGTTCCATGAACACTGAAGCTTTCTTT

clone size: NA
D gene: NA
V gene: TRBV25-1
J gene: TRBJ2-7
CDR3 protein: CASSQGSINEQYF
CDR3 DNA: TGTGCCAGCAGCCAGGGTTCTATCAACGAGCAGTACTTC

clone size: NA
D gene: TRBD1
V gene: TRBV5-1
J gene: TRBJ1-1
CDR3 protein: CASSWGQGQGSTEAFF
CDR3 DNA: TGCGCCAGCAGCTGGGGTCAAGGACAGGGAAGTACTGAAGCTTTCTTT

clone size: NA
D gene: TRBD1
V gene: TRBV25-1
J gene: TRBJ1-1
CDR3 protein: CASKLQGAGNTEAFF
CDR3 DNA: TGTGCCAGCAAGTTGCAGGGGGCTGGGAACACTGAAGCTTTCTTT

clone size: NA
D gene: TRBD1
V gene: TRBV20-1
J gene: TRBJ1-1
CDR3 protein: CSASLAGQGRAFF
CDR3 DNA: TGCAGTGCTAGTCTCGCGGGACAGGGGAGAGCTTTCTTT

clone size: NA
D gene: TRBD1
V gene: TRBV28
J gene: TRBJ1-1
CDR3 protein: CASREGGGQGATEAFF
CDR3 DNA: TGTGCCAGCAGAGAGGGAGGGGGACAGGGGGCGACTGAAGCTTTCTTT

clone size: NA
D gene: NA
V gene: TRBV4-3
J gene: TRBJ2-5
CDR3 protein: CASSQDWASLNQETQYF
CDR3 DNA: TGCGCCAGCAGCCAAGATTGGGCTTCTCTTAACCAAGAGACCCAGTACTTC

clone size: NA
D gene: NA
V gene: TRBV6-5
J gene: TRBJ1-1
CDR3 protein: CASTRQENTEAFF
CDR3 DNA: TGTGCCAGCACAAGACAGGAGAACACTGAAGCTTTCTTT

clone size: NA
D gene: TRBD1
V gene: TRBV5-1
J gene: TRBJ1-1
CDR3 protein: CASSLRTGRRMNTEAFF
CDR3 DNA: TGCGCCAGCAGCTTACGGACAGGGCGCCGAATGAACACTGAAGCTTTCTTT

clone size: few
D gene: TRBD1
V gene: TRBV2
J gene: TRBJ2-2
CDR3 protein: CATEDRVGAGELFF
CDR3 DNA: TGTGCCACAGAGGACAGGGTTGGCGCCGGGGAGCTGTTTTTT

clone size: NA
D gene: NA
V gene: TRBV7-2
J gene: TRBJ1-1
CDR3 protein: CASSENRGQGKEAFF
CDR3 DNA: TGTGCCAGCAGCGAGAATCGGGGCCAGGGGAAAGAAGCTTTCTTT

clone size: few
D gene: NA
V gene: TRBV7-9
J gene: TRBJ2-2
CDR3 protein: CASSLTEGGELFF
CDR3 DNA: TGTGCCAGCAGCTTAACAGAGGGCGGGGAGCTGTTTTTT